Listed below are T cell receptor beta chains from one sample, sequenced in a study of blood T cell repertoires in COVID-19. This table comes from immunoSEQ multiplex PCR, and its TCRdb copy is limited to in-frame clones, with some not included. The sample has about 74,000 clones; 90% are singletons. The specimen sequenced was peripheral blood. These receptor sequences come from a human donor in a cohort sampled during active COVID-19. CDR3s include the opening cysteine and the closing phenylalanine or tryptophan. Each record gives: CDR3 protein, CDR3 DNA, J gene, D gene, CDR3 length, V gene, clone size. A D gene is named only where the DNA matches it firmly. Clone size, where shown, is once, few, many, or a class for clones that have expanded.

CDR3aa: CASSRDRVGTYEQYF; CDR3nt: TGTGCCAGCAGTCGGGACAGGGTAGGAACCTACGAGCAGTACTTC; j_gene: TRBJ2-7; d_gene: TRBD1; len: 15; v_gene: TRBV11-1; abundance: .
CDR3aa: CASSQVPRSARNEQYF; CDR3nt: TGTGCCAGCAGCCAAGTCCCCCGGAGCGCCCGAAACGAGCAGTACTTC; j_gene: TRBJ2-7; d_gene: .; len: 16; v_gene: TRBV4-2; abundance: .
CDR3aa: CASSLWSAYEQYF; CDR3nt: TGTGCCAGCAGCTTATGGAGCGCCTACGAGCAGTACTTC; j_gene: TRBJ2-7; d_gene: .; len: 13; v_gene: TRBV7-2; abundance: .
CDR3aa: CASSLRLTTDTQYF; CDR3nt: TGTGCCAGCAGCCTTCGACTTACTACAGATACGCAGTATTTT; j_gene: TRBJ2-3; d_gene: .; len: 14; v_gene: TRBV7-8; abundance: .
CDR3aa: CASSLGTGGIYGYTF; CDR3nt: TGTGCCAGCAGTTTGGGGACAGGGGGCATCTATGGCTACACCTTC; j_gene: TRBJ1-2; d_gene: TRBD1; len: 15; v_gene: TRBV28; abundance: .
CDR3aa: CASSEVLAGGPGELFF; CDR3nt: TGTGCCAGCAGTGAAGTTTTAGCGGGAGGGCCCGGGGAGCTGTTTTTT; j_gene: TRBJ2-2; d_gene: TRBD2; len: 16; v_gene: TRBV6-1; abundance: .
CDR3aa: CASSTREGGTQYF; CDR3nt: TGTGCCAGTAGTACCAGGGAAGGGGGGACCCAGTACTTC; j_gene: TRBJ2-5; d_gene: .; len: 13; v_gene: TRBV19; abundance: .
CDR3aa: CASSIDGPSVTDTQYF; CDR3nt: TGTGCCAGTAGTATAGATGGGCCTAGCGTCACAGATACGCAGTATTTT; j_gene: TRBJ2-3; d_gene: .; len: 16; v_gene: TRBV19; abundance: .
CDR3aa: CASSPGGEQYF; CDR3nt: TGTGCCAGCAGCCCGGGGGGGGAGCAGTACTTC; j_gene: TRBJ2-7; d_gene: TRBD2; len: 11; v_gene: TRBV7-2; abundance: .
CDR3aa: CASSLGAQGVNEKLFF; CDR3nt: TGTGCCAGCAGCTTAGGCGCGCAGGGGGTTAATGAAAAACTGTTTTTT; j_gene: TRBJ1-4; d_gene: TRBD1; len: 16; v_gene: TRBV7-2; abundance: .
CDR3aa: CASSYSTGTQETQYF; CDR3nt: TGTGCCAGCAGTTACTCGACAGGGACCCAAGAGACCCAGTACTTC; j_gene: TRBJ2-5; d_gene: TRBD1; len: 15; v_gene: TRBV6-6; abundance: once
CDR3aa: CSGRVAGAPYNEQFF; CDR3nt: TGCAGCGGACGAGTAGCGGGAGCACCATACAATGAGCAGTTCTTC; j_gene: TRBJ2-1; d_gene: TRBD2; len: 15; v_gene: TRBV29-1; abundance: .
CDR3aa: CAISLTSGDADTQYF; CDR3nt: TGTGCCATCAGCCTGACTAGCGGTGATGCAGATACGCAGTATTTT; j_gene: TRBJ2-3; d_gene: TRBD2; len: 15; v_gene: TRBV10-3; abundance: .
CDR3aa: CASSIVRTRDGSEQFF; CDR3nt: TGTGCCAGTAGTATAGTTCGGACTAGGGATGGGAGTGAGCAGTTCTTC; j_gene: TRBJ2-1; d_gene: TRBD2; len: 16; v_gene: TRBV19; abundance: .
CDR3aa: CASSVWTGGNTEAFF; CDR3nt: TGTGCCAGCAGTGTCTGGACAGGAGGGAACACTGAAGCTTTCTTT; j_gene: TRBJ1-1; d_gene: TRBD1; len: 15; v_gene: TRBV28; abundance: .
CDR3aa: CASSLVEDEKLFF; CDR3nt: TGTGCCAGCAGTTTAGTGGAGGATGAAAAACTGTTTTTT; j_gene: TRBJ1-4; d_gene: .; len: 13; v_gene: TRBV28; abundance: .
CDR3aa: CASSISSGSEKLFF; CDR3nt: TGTGCCAGTAGTATATCGTCCGGGAGTGAAAAACTGTTTTTT; j_gene: TRBJ1-4; d_gene: .; len: 14; v_gene: TRBV19; abundance: .
CDR3aa: CATSDRGFWTDTQYF; CDR3nt: TGTGCCACCAGTGACCGGGGTTTTTGGACAGATACGCAGTATTTT; j_gene: TRBJ2-3; d_gene: .; len: 15; v_gene: TRBV24-1; abundance: .
CDR3aa: CASTTGGGENEKLFF; CDR3nt: TGTGCCAGCACTACCGGAGGGGGCGAAAATGAAAAACTGTTTTTT; j_gene: TRBJ1-4; d_gene: TRBD1; len: 15; v_gene: TRBV6-5; abundance: .
CDR3aa: CASSPQGIPLFRSSTDTQYF; CDR3nt: TGTGCCAGCAGCCCCCAGGGCATTCCCCTATTCCGCTCTAGCACAGATACGCAGTATTTT; j_gene: TRBJ2-3; d_gene: .; len: 20; v_gene: TRBV21-1; abundance: .
CDR3aa: CASSKTGGFNQPQHF; CDR3nt: TGTGCCAGCAGTAAGACAGGGGGCTTTAATCAGCCCCAGCATTTT; j_gene: TRBJ1-5; d_gene: TRBD1; len: 15; v_gene: TRBV28; abundance: .
CDR3aa: CASSFDGGSFTDTQYF; CDR3nt: TGTGCCAGCAGCTTTGACGGCGGGAGTTTCACAGATACGCAGTATTTT; j_gene: TRBJ2-3; d_gene: TRBD2; len: 16; v_gene: TRBV5-6; abundance: .
CDR3aa: CASSSGQGENGYTF; CDR3nt: TGCGCCAGCAGCTCAGGACAGGGGGAAAATGGCTACACCTTC; j_gene: TRBJ1-2; d_gene: TRBD1; len: 14; v_gene: TRBV5-1; abundance: .
CDR3aa: CASSEGGQDTQYF; CDR3nt: TGTGCCAGCAGTGAAGGGGGGCAAGATACGCAGTATTTT; j_gene: TRBJ2-3; d_gene: .; len: 13; v_gene: TRBV6-1; abundance: .
CDR3aa: CAWKARGTDTQYF; CDR3nt: TGTGCCTGGAAAGCTCGGGGCACAGATACGCAGTATTTT; j_gene: TRBJ2-3; d_gene: .; len: 13; v_gene: TRBV30; abundance: .
CDR3aa: CASSLPSNTIYF; CDR3nt: TGTGCCAGCAGTTTACCCTCAAACACCATATATTTT; j_gene: TRBJ1-3; d_gene: .; len: 12; v_gene: TRBV28; abundance: .
CDR3aa: CASSESGKNIQYF; CDR3nt: TGTGCCAGCAGTGAATCAGGGAAAAACATTCAGTACTTC; j_gene: TRBJ2-4; d_gene: .; len: 13; v_gene: TRBV6-1; abundance: .
CDR3aa: CASSDLGDGPNEQFF; CDR3nt: TGTGCCAGCAGTGATTTGGGAGACGGTCCCAATGAGCAGTTCTTC; j_gene: TRBJ2-1; d_gene: .; len: 15; v_gene: TRBV6-4; abundance: once
CDR3aa: CASSQFPPGTGRSPLHF; CDR3nt: TGCGCCAGCAGCCAGTTTCCCCCCGGGACAGGGCGTTCACCCCTCCACTTT; j_gene: TRBJ1-6; d_gene: TRBD1; len: 17; v_gene: TRBV4-1; abundance: .
CDR3aa: CASSSRTSGTGANVLTF; CDR3nt: TGTGCCAGCAGCTCAAGGACTAGCGGGACTGGGGCCAACGTCCTGACTTTC; j_gene: TRBJ2-6; d_gene: TRBD2; len: 17; v_gene: TRBV7-3; abundance: .
CDR3aa: CASSDSKWGSGSPYNEQFF; CDR3nt: TGTGCCAGCAGTGACTCGAAATGGGGTAGCGGGAGCCCTTACAATGAGCAGTTCTTC; j_gene: TRBJ2-1; d_gene: TRBD2; len: 19; v_gene: TRBV6-4; abundance: medium-sized
CDR3aa: CASSFGRAHQETQYF; CDR3nt: TGCGCCAGCAGCTTTGGCAGGGCCCATCAAGAGACCCAGTACTTC; j_gene: TRBJ2-5; d_gene: .; len: 15; v_gene: TRBV5-1; abundance: .
CDR3aa: CASSDSVGGEKLFF; CDR3nt: TGTGCCAGCAGTGACTCGGTTGGTGGTGAAAAACTGTTTTTT; j_gene: TRBJ1-4; d_gene: .; len: 14; v_gene: TRBV28; abundance: .
CDR3aa: CASSLYPGYEQYF; CDR3nt: TGTGCCAGCAGTTTATACCCGGGGTACGAGCAGTACTTC; j_gene: TRBJ2-7; d_gene: .; len: 13; v_gene: TRBV27; abundance: .
CDR3aa: CASRESGQKHYGYTF; CDR3nt: TGTGCCAGCAGGGAGTCGGGACAGAAACACTATGGCTACACCTTC; j_gene: TRBJ1-2; d_gene: TRBD1; len: 15; v_gene: TRBV2; abundance: .
CDR3aa: CASSLRLANRETQYF; CDR3nt: TGTGCCAGCAGCTTAAGACTAGCGAATAGAGAGACCCAGTACTTC; j_gene: TRBJ2-5; d_gene: TRBD2; len: 15; v_gene: TRBV7-9; abundance: .
CDR3aa: CASSPPTPTEAFF; CDR3nt: TGTGCCAGCTCACCACCAACACCGACTGAAGCTTTCTTT; j_gene: TRBJ1-1; d_gene: .; len: 13; v_gene: TRBV18; abundance: .
CDR3aa: CASSHSPPTSGRGDNEQFF; CDR3nt: TGTGCCAGCAGCCACTCCCCCCCAACTAGCGGGAGGGGGGACAATGAGCAGTTCTTC; j_gene: TRBJ2-1; d_gene: TRBD2; len: 19; v_gene: TRBV27; abundance: .
CDR3aa: CASSWGTGGYYGYTF; CDR3nt: TGCGCCAGCAGCTGGGGGACAGGGGGGTACTATGGCTACACCTTC; j_gene: TRBJ1-2; d_gene: TRBD1; len: 15; v_gene: TRBV5-1; abundance: .
CDR3aa: CASSLTGLEAFF; CDR3nt: TGTGCCAGCAGCTTAACAGGGCTTGAAGCTTTCTTT; j_gene: TRBJ1-1; d_gene: .; len: 12; v_gene: TRBV7-9; abundance: .
CDR3aa: CASSSPLGLAGAFNEQFF; CDR3nt: TGTGCCAGCAGCTCCCCCCTTGGTCTAGCGGGAGCATTCAATGAGCAGTTCTTC; j_gene: TRBJ2-1; d_gene: TRBD2; len: 18; v_gene: TRBV7-9; abundance: once
CDR3aa: CASSPGTSGSYEQFF; CDR3nt: TGTGCCAGCAGTCCGGGGACTAGCGGGAGCTATGAGCAGTTCTTC; j_gene: TRBJ2-1; d_gene: TRBD2; len: 15; v_gene: TRBV27; abundance: once
CDR3aa: CAIEIAGNGEQFF; CDR3nt: TGTGCCATCGAAATAGCGGGAAACGGTGAGCAGTTCTTC; j_gene: TRBJ2-1; d_gene: TRBD2; len: 13; v_gene: TRBV10-3; abundance: medium-sized
CDR3aa: CASRVEGQETQYF; CDR3nt: TGTGCCAGCAGGGTGGAGGGTCAAGAGACCCAGTACTTC; j_gene: TRBJ2-5; d_gene: .; len: 13; v_gene: TRBV6-5; abundance: .
CDR3aa: CASTGFPHHEQYF; CDR3nt: TGTGCCAGTACCGGGTTTCCGCACCACGAGCAGTACTTC; j_gene: TRBJ2-7; d_gene: .; len: 13; v_gene: TRBV27; abundance: .
CDR3aa: CASSVRAGKGPDTQYF; CDR3nt: TGTGCCAGCAGCGTGAGAGCGGGAAAGGGGCCAGATACGCAGTATTTT; j_gene: TRBJ2-3; d_gene: TRBD2; len: 16; v_gene: TRBV9; abundance: .
CDR3aa: CSVDGTSSTDTQYF; CDR3nt: TGCAGCGTTGATGGGACTTCGAGCACAGATACGCAGTATTTT; j_gene: TRBJ2-3; d_gene: .; len: 14; v_gene: TRBV29-1; abundance: few
CDR3aa: CASLSGRATYNEQFF; CDR3nt: TGTGCCAGCCTTAGCGGGAGGGCCACCTACAATGAGCAGTTCTTC; j_gene: TRBJ2-1; d_gene: TRBD2; len: 15; v_gene: TRBV7-9; abundance: .
CDR3aa: CASTIGTQGYEQYF; CDR3nt: TGCGCCAGCACTATTGGGACTCAGGGCTACGAGCAGTACTTC; j_gene: TRBJ2-7; d_gene: .; len: 14; v_gene: TRBV5-1; abundance: .
CDR3aa: CASSASGQGEAFF; CDR3nt: TGTGCCAGCAGCGCCTCCGGACAGGGTGAAGCTTTCTTT; j_gene: TRBJ1-1; d_gene: TRBD1; len: 13; v_gene: TRBV7-3; abundance: .
CDR3aa: CASSSISGTSTGELFF; CDR3nt: TGTGCTAGCAGCTCAATTTCCGGGACTAGCACCGGGGAGCTGTTTTTT; j_gene: TRBJ2-2; d_gene: TRBD2; len: 16; v_gene: TRBV7-7; abundance: .
CDR3aa: CASSVSGLDYNEQFF; CDR3nt: TGTGCCAGCAGCGTGTCGGGACTAGACTACAATGAGCAGTTCTTC; j_gene: TRBJ2-1; d_gene: TRBD2; len: 15; v_gene: TRBV9; abundance: .
CDR3aa: CASSLVPGAYNEQFF; CDR3nt: TGTGCCAGCAGCTTAGTACCGGGAGCCTACAATGAGCAGTTCTTC; j_gene: TRBJ2-1; d_gene: .; len: 15; v_gene: TRBV7-8; abundance: .
CDR3aa: CASSSKLGWNIQYF; CDR3nt: TGTGCCAGCAGTTCCAAACTAGGTTGGAACATTCAGTACTTC; j_gene: TRBJ2-4; d_gene: .; len: 14; v_gene: TRBV6-5; abundance: .
CDR3aa: CSVRGGNEQFF; CDR3nt: TGCAGCGTCCGGGGGGGTAATGAGCAGTTCTTC; j_gene: TRBJ2-1; d_gene: TRBD2; len: 11; v_gene: TRBV29-1; abundance: .
CDR3aa: CASSPRGSGSSYNEQFF; CDR3nt: TGTGCCAGCAGCCCCCGGGGTAGCGGGAGCTCCTACAATGAGCAGTTCTTC; j_gene: TRBJ2-1; d_gene: TRBD2; len: 17; v_gene: TRBV3-1/TRBV3-2; abundance: .
CDR3aa: CASSQGYTGELFF; CDR3nt: TGCGCCAGCAGTCAGGGGTACACCGGGGAGCTGTTTTTT; j_gene: TRBJ2-2; d_gene: .; len: 13; v_gene: TRBV10-1; abundance: .
CDR3aa: CASTDSGTGPYEQYF; CDR3nt: TGTGCCAGTACCGACTCCGGGACAGGACCCTACGAGCAGTACTTC; j_gene: TRBJ2-7; d_gene: TRBD1; len: 15; v_gene: TRBV19; abundance: .
CDR3aa: CASSLDQGAEETQYF; CDR3nt: TGCGCCAGCAGCTTGGACCAGGGGGCCGAAGAGACCCAGTACTTC; j_gene: TRBJ2-5; d_gene: TRBD1; len: 15; v_gene: TRBV5-1; abundance: .
CDR3aa: CAISETVYEQYF; CDR3nt: TGTGCCATCAGTGAGACAGTCTACGAGCAGTACTTC; j_gene: TRBJ2-7; d_gene: .; len: 12; v_gene: TRBV10-3; abundance: .